Sequencing of this TCR beta chain was carried out in a study of beta chain features in type 1 diabetes. Using CD45RO/CCR7/CD25/CD127/CD95/CD27, CD4+ naive, central memory, regulatory and stem cell-like memory cells were sorted. The study, taken as a whole, reports: Among patients, naive, central memory and Treg TCRB repertoires appeared more similar than among healthy donors. The study found moderately but significantly shorter TCRB CDR3s in all four CD4+ subsets of Type 1 diabetes patients. Researchers cautioned that cDNA sequencing could over-represent cells with high TCR expression. For patients and controls alike, PCR might favor shorter templates to the same degree.

Reverse transcription of all isolated RNA meant that expressed TCRB transcripts were sequenced. Method: immunoSEQ multiplex PCR; TCRdb's copy keeps in-frame clones and lacks some. The sample shows roughly 50,000 clones, roughly 41% of them seen only once. Germline CDR1 reads SGHTA; CDR2 reads FQGTGA. The CDR3 is made up of 17 amino acids. The junction had 6 bases not matched to a gene; V was cut back by 2 bases and J by 3 bases. About this clone itself: The antigen is not known.

Specimen: Tregs from blood. The source of this sequence is a man aged 30 to 45 with type 1 diabetes. The chain employs TRBV7-3 and TRBJ2-3; 12 bases match TRBD2. The CDR3 DNA is TGTGCCAGCAGCTTAGGACTAGCGGGAACCGGGACAGATACGCAGTATTTT. Translated, it gives CASSLGLAGTGTDTQYF.